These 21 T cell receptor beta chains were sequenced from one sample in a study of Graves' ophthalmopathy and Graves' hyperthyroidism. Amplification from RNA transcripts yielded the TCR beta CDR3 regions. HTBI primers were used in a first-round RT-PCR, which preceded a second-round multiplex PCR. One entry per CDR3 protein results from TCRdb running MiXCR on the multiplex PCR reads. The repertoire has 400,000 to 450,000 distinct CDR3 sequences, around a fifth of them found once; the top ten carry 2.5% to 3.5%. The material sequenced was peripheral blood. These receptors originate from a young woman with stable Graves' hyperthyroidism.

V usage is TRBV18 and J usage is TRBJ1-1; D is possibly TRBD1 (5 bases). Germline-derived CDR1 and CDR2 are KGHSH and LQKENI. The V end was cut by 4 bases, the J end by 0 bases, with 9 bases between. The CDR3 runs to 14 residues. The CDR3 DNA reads TGTGCCAGCTCACACGGGGGGATGAACACTGAAGCTTTCTTT. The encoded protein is CASSHGGMNTEAFF.

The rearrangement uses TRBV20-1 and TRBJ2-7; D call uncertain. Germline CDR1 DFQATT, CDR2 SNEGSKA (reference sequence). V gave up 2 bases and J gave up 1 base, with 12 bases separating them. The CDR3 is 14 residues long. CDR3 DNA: TGCAGTGCTAGACCCGTTTATCGGTCCTACGAGCAGTACTTC. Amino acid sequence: CSARPVYRSYEQYF.

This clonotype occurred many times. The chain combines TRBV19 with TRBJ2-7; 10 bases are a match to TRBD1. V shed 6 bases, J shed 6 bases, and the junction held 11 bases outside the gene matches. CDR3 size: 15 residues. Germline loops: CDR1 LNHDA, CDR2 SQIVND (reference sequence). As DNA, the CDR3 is TGTGCCAGTAGCTCAACCGGGACAGGGGATGGCGAGCAGTACTTC. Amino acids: CASSSTGTGDGEQYF.

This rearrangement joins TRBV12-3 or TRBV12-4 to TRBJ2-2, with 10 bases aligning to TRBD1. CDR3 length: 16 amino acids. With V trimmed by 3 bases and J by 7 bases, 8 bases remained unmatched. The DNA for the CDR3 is TGTGCCAGCAGTTTCGGGACAGGGGAATCGGGCGGGGAGCTGTTTTTT. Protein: CASSFGTGESGGELFF.

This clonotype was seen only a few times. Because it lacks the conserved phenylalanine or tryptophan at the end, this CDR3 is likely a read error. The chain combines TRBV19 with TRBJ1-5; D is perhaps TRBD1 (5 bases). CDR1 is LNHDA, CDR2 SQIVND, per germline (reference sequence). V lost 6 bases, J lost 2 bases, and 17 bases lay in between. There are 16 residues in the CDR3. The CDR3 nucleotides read TGTGCCAGTAGGTCCTTGGAAGGGACGGGCAATCAGCCCCAGCATGTG. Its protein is CASRSLEGTGNQPQHV.

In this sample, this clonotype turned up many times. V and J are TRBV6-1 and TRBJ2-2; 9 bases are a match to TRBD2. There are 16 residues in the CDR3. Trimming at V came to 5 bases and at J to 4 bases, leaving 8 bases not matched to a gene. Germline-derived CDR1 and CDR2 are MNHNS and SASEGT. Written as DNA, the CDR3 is TGTGCCAGCAGTCTTAGCGGGAGATCTAGCACCGGGGAGCTGTTTTTT. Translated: CASSLSGRSSTGELFF.

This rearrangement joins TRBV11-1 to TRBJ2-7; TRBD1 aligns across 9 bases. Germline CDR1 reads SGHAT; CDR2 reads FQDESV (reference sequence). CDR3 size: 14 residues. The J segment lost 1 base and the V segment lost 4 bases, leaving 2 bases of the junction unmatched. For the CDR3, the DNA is TGTGCCAGCAGCTGGGGACAGGGATCCTACGAGCAGTACGTC. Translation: CASSWGQGSYEQYV.

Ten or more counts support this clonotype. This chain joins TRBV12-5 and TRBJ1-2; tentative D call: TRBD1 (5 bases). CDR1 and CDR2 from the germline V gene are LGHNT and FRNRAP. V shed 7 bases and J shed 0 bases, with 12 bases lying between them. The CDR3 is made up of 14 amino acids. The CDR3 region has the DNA TGTGCTAGTGCAGCGGGGCAAGCTAACTATGGCTACACCTTC. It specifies CASAAGQANYGYTF.

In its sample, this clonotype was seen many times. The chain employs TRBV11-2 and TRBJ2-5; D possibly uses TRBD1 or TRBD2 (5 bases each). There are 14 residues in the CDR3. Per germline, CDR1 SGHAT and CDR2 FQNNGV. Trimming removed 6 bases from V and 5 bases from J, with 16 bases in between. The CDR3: CASSSRDHRETQYF. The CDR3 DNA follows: TGTGCCAGCAGTTCAAGGGACCACCGGGAGACCCAGTACTTC. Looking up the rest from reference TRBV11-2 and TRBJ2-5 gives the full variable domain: EAGVAQSPRYKIIEKRQSVAFWCNPISGHATLYWYQQILGQGPKLLIQFQNNGVVDDSQLPKDRFSAERLKGVDSTLKIQPAKLEDSAVYLCASSSRDHRETQYFGPGTRLLVL.

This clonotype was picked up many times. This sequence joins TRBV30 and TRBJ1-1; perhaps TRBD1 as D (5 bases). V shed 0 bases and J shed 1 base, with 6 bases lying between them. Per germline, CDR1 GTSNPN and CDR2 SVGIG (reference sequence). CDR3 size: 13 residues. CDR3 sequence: CAWSVGPNTEAFF. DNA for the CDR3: TGTGCCTGGAGTGTGGGACCGAACACTGAAGCTTTCTTT.

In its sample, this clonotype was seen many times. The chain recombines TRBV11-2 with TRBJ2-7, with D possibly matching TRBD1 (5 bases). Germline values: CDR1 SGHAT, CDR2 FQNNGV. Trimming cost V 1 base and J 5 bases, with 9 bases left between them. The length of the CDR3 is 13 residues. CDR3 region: CASSLAAGHEQYF. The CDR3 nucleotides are TGTGCCAGCAGCTTAGCAGCAGGGCACGAGCAGTACTTC.

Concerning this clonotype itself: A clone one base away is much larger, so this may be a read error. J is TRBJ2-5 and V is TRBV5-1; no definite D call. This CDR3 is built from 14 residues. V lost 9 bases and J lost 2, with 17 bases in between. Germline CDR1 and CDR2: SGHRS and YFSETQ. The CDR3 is CAISTGPSQETQYF. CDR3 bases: TGCGCCATCAGTACGGGTCCTTCTCAAGAGACCCAGTACTTC.

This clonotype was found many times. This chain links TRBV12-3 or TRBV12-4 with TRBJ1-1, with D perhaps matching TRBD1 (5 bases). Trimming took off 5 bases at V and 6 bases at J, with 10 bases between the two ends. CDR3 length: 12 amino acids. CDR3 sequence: CASSTQGAEAFF. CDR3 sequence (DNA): TGTGCCAGCAGTACCCAGGGAGCTGAAGCTTTCTTT.

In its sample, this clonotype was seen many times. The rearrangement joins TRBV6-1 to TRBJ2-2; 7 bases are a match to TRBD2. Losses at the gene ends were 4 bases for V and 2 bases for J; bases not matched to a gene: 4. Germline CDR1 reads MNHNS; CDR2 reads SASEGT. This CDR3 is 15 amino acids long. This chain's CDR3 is CASSALAANTGELFF. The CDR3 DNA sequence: TGTGCCAGCAGTGCCCTAGCGGCCAACACCGGGGAGCTGTTTTTT.

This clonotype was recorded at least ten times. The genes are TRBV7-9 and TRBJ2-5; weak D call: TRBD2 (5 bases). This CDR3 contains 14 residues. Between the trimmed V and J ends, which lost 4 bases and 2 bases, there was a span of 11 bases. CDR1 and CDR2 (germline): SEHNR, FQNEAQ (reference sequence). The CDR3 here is CASSSRGSQETQYF. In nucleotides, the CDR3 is TGTGCCAGCAGCTCCCGGGGTTCACAAGAGACCCAGTACTTC.

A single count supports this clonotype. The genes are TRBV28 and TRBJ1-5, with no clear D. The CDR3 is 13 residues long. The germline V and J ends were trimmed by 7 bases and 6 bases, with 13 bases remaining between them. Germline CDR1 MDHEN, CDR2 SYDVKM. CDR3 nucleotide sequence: TGTGCCAGCACCAGGTTGGTGCTTCAGCCCCAGCATTTT. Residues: CASTRLVLQPQHF.

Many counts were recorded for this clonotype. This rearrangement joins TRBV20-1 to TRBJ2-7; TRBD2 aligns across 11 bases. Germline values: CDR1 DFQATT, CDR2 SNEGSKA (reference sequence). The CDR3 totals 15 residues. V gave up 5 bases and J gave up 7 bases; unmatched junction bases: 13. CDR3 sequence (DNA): TGCAGTGCTGCTGCCCCTAGCGGGAGGTCAGGAGAGCAGTACTTC. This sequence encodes CSAAAPSGRSGEQYF.

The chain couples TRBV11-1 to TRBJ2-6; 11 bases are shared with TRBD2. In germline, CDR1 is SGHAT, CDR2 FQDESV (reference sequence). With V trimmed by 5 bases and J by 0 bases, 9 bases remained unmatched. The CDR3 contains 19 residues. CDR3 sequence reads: CASSPIAGTSGSGANVLTF. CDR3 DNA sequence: TGTGCCAGCAGCCCAATCGCCGGGACTAGCGGCTCTGGGGCCAACGTCCTGACTTTC.

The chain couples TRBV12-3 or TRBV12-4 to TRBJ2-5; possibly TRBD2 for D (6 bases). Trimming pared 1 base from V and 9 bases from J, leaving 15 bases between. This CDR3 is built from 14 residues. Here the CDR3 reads CASSLGGELTSQYF. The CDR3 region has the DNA TGTGCCAGCAGTTTAGGCGGGGAGCTTACGTCCCAGTACTTC.

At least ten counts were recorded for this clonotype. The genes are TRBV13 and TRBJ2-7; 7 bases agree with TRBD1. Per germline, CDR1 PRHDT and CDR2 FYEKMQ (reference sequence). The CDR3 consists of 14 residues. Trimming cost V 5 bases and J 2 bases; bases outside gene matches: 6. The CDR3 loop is CASSEGQIPYEQYF. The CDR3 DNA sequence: TGTGCCAGCAGCGAGGGACAGATCCCCTACGAGCAGTACTTC.

CDR3 loop: CASQPDSRGYGYTF. The DNA for the CDR3 is TGTGCCAGCCAGCCCGACAGCAGAGGCTATGGCTACACCTTC. The chain has TRBV2 and TRBJ1-2; D possibly corresponds to TRBD1 (5 bases). CDR1 and CDR2 from the germline V gene are SNHLY and FYNNEI. The CDR3 has 14 amino acids. V was cut by 8 bases and J by 4 bases, with 17 bases left in between.